This T cell receptor (beta chain) was sequenced during a study of cytomegalovirus exposure and HLA in healthy donors. Study results and limitations: Analysis performed later showed TCR beta chains linked to HLA being more clonally expanded than equally common others.

The donors gave bone marrow, and they were healthy. As for this clone: Its antigen remains unknown.

The primer mix had 60 Vbeta and 13 Jbeta primers. TCRdb keeps only in-frame clones here, not all; method: immunoSEQ multiplex PCR. The sample contains 120,000 or so clones, more than 70% of which appear only once. CDR1 is LGHNA and CDR2 is YNFKEQ in the germline V gene. V was pared by 0 bases and J by 5 bases, with 5 bases of the junction left unmatched. The CDR3 is 15 amino acids. The origin of this receptor is a woman between 45 and 65 years old in good health and CMV-seropositive. Sequencing was performed on PBMCs. The V and J genes are TRBV4-2 and TRBJ1-1; 8 nucleotides agree with TRBD1. The CDR3 DNA sequence: TGTGCCAGCAGCCAAGATCCAGGGGGCGCGACTGAAGCTTTCTTT. Protein product: CASSQDPGGATEAFF.